The 25 T cell receptor beta chains given below trace back to one sample, sequenced in a study of somatic mutations in cytotoxic T cells in rheumatoid arthritis (dated by TCRdb to about 2017). Library method: the immunoSEQ multiplex PCR assay. TCRdb took over this immuneACCESS table, retaining in-frame rearrangements with V and J assigned. Such tables are incomplete; in checked studies, under half of the missing clones stem from an unresolved V gene, and the remainder is unexplained. Counted in this sample were roughly 30,000 clones; 82% of them appeared once. About 8.6% of the sample goes to the ten largest clones. Sequenced: CD8+ T cells sorted from blood. Every receptor here comes from an adult with rheumatoid arthritis.

This chain uses TRBV11-3 with TRBJ1-4; weak D call: TRBD1 (5 bases). The ends were cut back, 4 bases at V and 5 bases at J, with 11 bases in the middle. The CDR3 runs 14 residues. Germline CDR1 and CDR2: SGHNT and YENEEA. This chain's CDR3 is CASSSKGRNEKLFF. The DNA for the CDR3 is TGTGCCAGCAGCTCAAAGGGGCGAAATGAAAAACTGTTTTTT. Supplemented by reference TRBV11-3 and TRBJ1-4, the full variable domain reads EAGVVQSPRYKIIEKKQPVAFWCNPISGHNTLYWYLQNLGQGPELLIRYENEEAVDDSQLPKDRFSAERLKGVDSTLKIQPAELGDSAVYLCASSSKGRNEKLFFGSGTQLSVL.

The J gene is TRBJ1-2, the V gene TRBV5-1, with 7 bases lining up with TRBD1. The CDR3 extends over 13 amino acids. J was trimmed by 7 bases and V by 0 bases; bases with no gene match: 3. Germline assignment: CDR1 SGHRS and CDR2 YFSETQ. The CDR3: CASSLEGGPGYTF. In DNA, the CDR3 is TGCGCCAGCAGCTTGGAAGGGGGCCCTGGCTACACCTTC.

The rearrangement joins TRBV9 to TRBJ1-1; D perhaps matches TRBD1 (5 bases). With 3 bases removed from V and 1 base from J, the gap between germline ends came to 7 bases. The CDR3 length is 13 residues. CDR1 SGDLS and CDR2 YYNGEE come from the germline V gene. The CDR3 nucleotides are TGTGCCAGCAGCGCGGGGACGAACACTGAAGCTTTCTTT. Amino acids: CASSAGTNTEAFF.

V and J are TRBV30 and TRBJ2-6; 11 bases fit TRBD1. Germline loops: CDR1 GTSNPN, CDR2 SVGIG (reference sequence). The CDR3 contains 16 residues. J was trimmed by 1 base and V by 4 bases; bases with no gene match: 3. This CDR3 is CAWTGTGGSGANVLTF. The CDR3 DNA is TGTGCCTGGACCGGGACAGGGGGTTCTGGGGCCAACGTCCTGACTTTC.

The rearrangement links TRBV15 to TRBJ1-2, with D possibly being TRBD1 (6 bases). The CDR3 loop spans 15 amino acids. CDR1 LNHNV and CDR2 YYDKDF come from the germline V gene (reference sequence). With 1 base removed from V and 2 bases from J, the gap between germline ends came to 11 bases. Here the CDR3 reads CATSRGMQGNYGYTF. The CDR3 coding sequence is TGTGCCACCAGCAGAGGGATGCAGGGGAACTATGGCTACACCTTC.

The chain links TRBV9 to TRBJ2-1; TRBD1 agrees at 11 bases. V trimming: 3 bases; J trimming: 9 bases; junction bases outside the gene matches: 5. This CDR3 is 14 amino acids long. Germline V gene data show CDR1 as SGDLS and CDR2 as YYNGEE. The CDR3 is CASSGGQGVGEQFF. CDR3 nucleotide sequence: TGTGCCAGCAGCGGGGGACAGGGGGTGGGTGAGCAGTTCTTC.

This sequence joins TRBV7-9 and TRBJ1-2; 7 bases match TRBD1. J was trimmed by 4 bases and V by 5 bases; bases with no gene match: 4. This CDR3 is built from 13 residues. CDR1 is SEHNR, CDR2 FQNEAQ, per germline (reference sequence). CDR3 bases: TGTGCCAGCAGCCCGAACAGGGGCTATGGCTACACCTTC. Translating gives CASSPNRGYGYTF.

This chain connects TRBV9 to TRBJ2-7; 11 nucleotides agree with TRBD2. Trimming at V came to 4 bases and at J to 5 bases, leaving 8 bases not matched to a gene. Germline CDR1 reads SGDLS; CDR2 reads YYNGEE. This CDR3 is 15 amino acids long. The CDR3 region has the DNA TGTGCCAGCAGCATCAGGGGACTAGCGGTCAACGAGCAGTACTTC. It translates to CASSIRGLAVNEQYF.

The DNA of the CDR3 is TGTGCCAGCTCCCAGGGACCCCGGCTGGATGAGCAGTTCTTC. This encodes CASSQGPRLDEQFF. The J gene is TRBJ2-1, the V gene TRBV11-2; perhaps D is TRBD1 or TRBD2 (5 bases each). The CDR3 is 14 amino acids. The V and J ends lost 8 bases and 8 bases respectively, with 19 bases between them. Looked up from germline, CDR1 is SGHAT and CDR2 is FQNNGV.

This clone was found once. The genes are TRBV6-6 and TRBJ1-2; no firm D call. The CDR3 contains 14 residues. Trimming shortened V by 2 bases and J by 6 bases, and 13 bases separated the two germline ends. CDR1 and CDR2 from the germline V gene are MNHNY and SVGAGI (reference sequence). The CDR3 sequence is CASSYPQWGDGYTF. The CDR3 nucleotides read TGTGCCAGCAGTTACCCTCAGTGGGGAGATGGCTACACCTTC.

This chain joins TRBV2 and TRBJ1-1, with TRBD1 matching over 7 bases. CDR3 length: 17 amino acids. Per germline, CDR1 SNHLY and CDR2 FYNNEI. J gave up 1 base and V 3 bases, and 11 bases lay outside the gene matches. Written as DNA, the CDR3 is TGTGCCAGCAGTGAGGCGACAGGGAGCGTTCGGAACACTGAAGCTTTCTTT. Translation: CASSEATGSVRNTEAFF.

The chain has TRBV6-1 and TRBJ1-1, with D unresolved. Per germline, CDR1 MNHNS and CDR2 SASEGT. The CDR3 sequence is 13 residues long. V was clipped by 7 bases and J by 1 base, with 10 bases between them. The CDR3 DNA reads as TGTGCCAGCAAGGAGGGCGGGAACACTGAAGCTTTCTTT. It is translated as CASKEGGNTEAFF.

This clone appeared a few times. This chain links TRBV7-9 with TRBJ2-7; 15 bases line up with TRBD2. The V gene's germline CDR1 is SEHNR and CDR2 FQNEAQ (reference sequence). The CDR3 extends over 16 amino acids. Trimming took 5 bases from V and 4 from J; bases not matched to a gene: 6. The CDR3 DNA reads TGTGCCAGCAGCCCCAGGGGACTAGCGGGGGGTTACGAGCAGTACTTC. Its translation is CASSPRGLAGGYEQYF.

This clone was observed once. V usage is TRBV7-9 and J usage is TRBJ2-7; TRBD2 aligns across 10 bases. Germline CDR1 reads SEHNR; CDR2 reads FQNEAQ (reference sequence). V lost 6 bases, J lost 2 bases, and 7 bases stayed unmatched. This CDR3 region has 15 residues. Written as DNA, the CDR3 is TGTGCCAGCAGTTTCCAGCGGGAGGGGGCCTACGAGCAGTACTTC. This translates into CASSFQREGAYEQYF.

This chain links TRBV5-6 with TRBJ2-7, with D possibly being TRBD1 (6 bases). Germline values: CDR1 SGHDT, CDR2 YYEEEE. V was cut by 4 bases and J by 3 bases, with 17 bases left in between. The CDR3 consists of 15 residues. Written as DNA, the CDR3 is TGTGCCAGCAGCCCCTGGGGTGGGGGACACTACGAGCAGTACTTC. This encodes CASSPWGGGHYEQYF.

V and J are TRBV10-2 and TRBJ2-7; unclear D gene. This CDR3 is 10 amino acids long. Per germline, CDR1 WSHSY and CDR2 SAAADI. V was pared by 8 bases and J by 2 bases, with 4 bases between. In nucleotides, the CDR3 is TGCGCCAGCGGGACCTACGAGCAGTACTTC. Amino acids: CASGTYEQYF.

The rearrangement joins TRBV19 to TRBJ2-7; no reliable D call. The CDR3 is 14 amino acids. The germline V gene has CDR1 LNHDA and CDR2 SQIVND (reference sequence). V was trimmed by 5 bases and J by 2 bases, leaving 13 bases between them. The CDR3: CASSLRAETYEQYF. CDR3 in DNA: TGTGCCAGTAGTCTCCGGGCAGAGACCTACGAGCAGTACTTC.

The rearrangement joins TRBV9 to TRBJ1-4; D gene unclear. This CDR3 spans 12 amino acids. In germline, CDR1 is SGDLS, CDR2 YYNGEE. V dropped 3 bases and J dropped 4 bases, with 4 bases sitting between them. Here the CDR3 reads CASSGVNEKLFF. For the CDR3, the DNA is TGTGCCAGCAGCGGAGTTAATGAAAAACTGTTTTTT.

V gene TRBV10-3 combines with J gene TRBJ2-2; D might be TRBD2 (7 bases). Trimming took off 6 bases at V and 3 bases at J, with 14 bases between the two ends. The germline V gene has CDR1 ENHRY and CDR2 SYGVKD. This CDR3 spans 15 amino acids. Here the CDR3 reads CAIRRGGPDTGELFF. The CDR3 DNA is TGTGCCATCAGGAGGGGGGGCCCGGACACCGGGGAGCTGTTTTTT.

The chain links TRBV4-3 to TRBJ2-7; D may match TRBD1 or TRBD2 (7 bases each). Per the germline V gene, CDR1 is LGHNA and CDR2 is YSLEER. This CDR3 comprises 17 residues. V shed 1 base and J shed 2 bases, with 18 bases lying between them. The CDR3 DNA reads as TGCGCCAGCAGCCAAGCGGGAAGCGGGACAGCACCCTACGAGCAGTACTTC. Its protein is CASSQAGSGTAPYEQYF.

The V and J genes are TRBV4-1 and TRBJ2-5; the match to TRBD1 covers 9 bases. The end of the DNA is better explained by TRBJ2-7, so the J call may be wrong. The germline CDR1 and CDR2 sequences are MGHRA and YSYEKL. The CDR3 runs to 15 residues. The CDR3 nucleotides are TGCGCCAGCAGCCGCAACCGGGGACAGGGATCCGAGCAGTACTTC. Protein product: CASSRNRGQGSEQYF.

This clone turned up a few times. The chain combines TRBV7-3 with TRBJ1-1; 8 bases are a match to TRBD1. V dropped 5 bases and J dropped 3; count of bases not matched to a gene: 5. Germline loops: CDR1 SGHTA, CDR2 FQGTGA. This CDR3 comprises 14 residues. The CDR3 DNA reads as TGTGCCAGCAGCCAGGGGGCTATGGACACTGAAGCTTTCTTT. Its protein is CASSQGAMDTEAFF.

This chain's CDR3 is CASTQRRDYGYTF. CDR3 in DNA: TGTGCCAGCACCCAGCGGAGGGACTATGGCTACACCTTC. The chain carries TRBV6-5 and TRBJ1-2, with unresolved D. The ends were cut back, 7 bases at V and 3 bases at J, with 12 bases in the middle. The CDR3 covers 13 residues. Germline CDR1 MNHEY, CDR2 SVGAGI.

The chain joins TRBV6-6 to TRBJ1-1, with 9 nucleotides matching TRBD1. The J segment lost 4 bases and the V segment lost 8 bases, leaving 8 bases of the junction unmatched. The CDR3 runs to 14 residues. CDR1 is MNHNY, CDR2 SVGAGI, per germline (reference sequence). CDR3 region: CASGGQGGFTEAFF. The CDR3 nucleotides are TGTGCCAGCGGGGGACAGGGAGGTTTCACTGAAGCTTTCTTT.

The V and J genes are TRBV27 and TRBJ2-1; D is unresolved. Germline assignment: CDR1 MNHEY and CDR2 SMNVEV (reference sequence). V lost 4 bases, J lost 0 bases, and 7 bases lay in between. The CDR3 runs 14 residues. The CDR3 is CASSSPSSYNEQFF. CDR3 bases: TGTGCCAGCAGTTCACCTAGCTCCTACAATGAGCAGTTCTTC.